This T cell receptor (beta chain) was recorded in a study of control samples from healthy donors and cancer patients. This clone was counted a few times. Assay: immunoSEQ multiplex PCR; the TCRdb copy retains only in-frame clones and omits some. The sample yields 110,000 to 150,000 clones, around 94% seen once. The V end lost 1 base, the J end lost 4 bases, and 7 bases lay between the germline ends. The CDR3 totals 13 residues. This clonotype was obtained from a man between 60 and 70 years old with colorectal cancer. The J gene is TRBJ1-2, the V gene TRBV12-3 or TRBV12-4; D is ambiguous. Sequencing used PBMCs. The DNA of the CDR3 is TGTGCCAGCAGTTTAGATCAGTTCTATGGCTACACCTTC. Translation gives CASSLDQFYGYTF.